The rows below give T cell receptor beta chains drawn from one sample of a study of blood T cell repertoires in COVID-19. TCRdb keeps only in-frame clones here, not all; method: immunoSEQ multiplex PCR. The table has 63,000 or so clones, around 92% seen once. Sequenced material: peripheral blood. The receptors here all came from a man aged 60-69 years with acute or convalescent COVID-19. Each CDR3 is given with its conserved first and last residue. Each record gives: CDR3 DNA, CDR3 protein, D gene, V gene, clone size, J gene. D genes are given only for firm matches. Expanded clones get a size class; other rows say once, few or many, or leave the size out.

DNA: TGTGCCAGCAGCCGACAGAGGTCCCCTGGGGCCAACGTCCTGACTTTC
CDR3: CASSRQRSPGANVLTF
D: -
V: TRBV7-9
size: -
J: TRBJ2-6

DNA: TGTGCCAGCAGCCAACCGGGACAGGGAGAAGCTTTCTTT
CDR3: CASSQPGQGEAFF
D: TRBD1
V: TRBV3-1/TRBV3-2
size: once
J: TRBJ1-1

DNA: TGTGCCAGCAGTGATCGAGGGCAGGTAGGTTTGGCGGACGAGCAGTACTTC
CDR3: CASSDRGQVGLADEQYF
D: -
V: TRBV25-1
size: -
J: TRBJ2-7

DNA: TGCGCCAGCAGCTTTCAGGGGGCGCAGGGGTCACCCCTCCACTTT
CDR3: CASSFQGAQGSPLHF
D: TRBD1
V: TRBV5-1
size: -
J: TRBJ1-6

DNA: TGCGCCAGCAGCCAAGAGAGGTCAGGGGCCCAGCCCCAGCATTTT
CDR3: CASSQERSGAQPQHF
D: -
V: TRBV4-1
size: -
J: TRBJ1-5

DNA: TGTGCCACCAGCAGACCAGTACAGGTCCTCCCCGAGCCAGATACGCAGTATTTT
CDR3: CATSRPVQVLPEPDTQYF
D: -
V: TRBV15
size: -
J: TRBJ2-3

DNA: TGTGCCAGCAGCTTGGGGACAGGGGAACCAGCTAATGAAAAACTGTTTTTT
CDR3: CASSLGTGEPANEKLFF
D: TRBD1
V: TRBV5-4
size: -
J: TRBJ1-4

DNA: TGCGCCAGCAGCTTCTGGGACAGTACAGATACGCAGTATTTT
CDR3: CASSFWDSTDTQYF
D: TRBD1
V: TRBV5-1
size: -
J: TRBJ2-3

DNA: TGTGCCAGCAGCGATGTCCTAGGGAGTCGTGTGGTCACTGAAGCTTTCTTT
CDR3: CASSDVLGSRVVTEAFF
D: -
V: TRBV5-8
size: -
J: TRBJ1-1

DNA: TGTGCCAGCAGCTTAAAAAGGACAGCTAATCCCTACGAGCAGTACTTC
CDR3: CASSLKRTANPYEQYF
D: -
V: TRBV7-2
size: -
J: TRBJ2-7

DNA: TGTGCCAGCAGTTTAAGACAGTCAGGCTACACCTTC
CDR3: CASSLRQSGYTF
D: -
V: TRBV12-3/TRBV12-4
size: -
J: TRBJ1-2

DNA: TGTGCCTGGAGTCTGGACAGGGGACATTCACCCCTCCACTTT
CDR3: CAWSLDRGHSPLHF
D: TRBD1
V: TRBV30
size: -
J: TRBJ1-6

DNA: TGTGCCAGCAGCAATAGTCCAGGGCGGAACACTGAAGCTTTCTTT
CDR3: CASSNSPGRNTEAFF
D: -
V: TRBV7-9
size: -
J: TRBJ1-1

DNA: TGTGCCAGCAGCTTAGGGCAGACTTCCAATCAGCCCCAGCATTTT
CDR3: CASSLGQTSNQPQHF
D: -
V: TRBV11-2
size: -
J: TRBJ1-5

DNA: TGCGCCAGCCGACAGGGGCGCATGAACACTGAAGCTTTCTTT
CDR3: CASRQGRMNTEAFF
D: TRBD1
V: TRBV5-1
size: -
J: TRBJ1-1

DNA: TGTGCCAGCAGTGCCGAAAGGGGAATTGAAAAACTGTTTTTT
CDR3: CASSAERGIEKLFF
D: -
V: TRBV2
size: -
J: TRBJ1-4

DNA: TGTGCCAGCAGTTCACACCTTTTGAACTATGGCTACACCTTC
CDR3: CASSSHLLNYGYTF
D: -
V: TRBV6-6
size: -
J: TRBJ1-2

DNA: TGTGCCACCAGTGATTCTACTCTACCCTACGAGCAGTACTTC
CDR3: CATSDSTLPYEQYF
D: -
V: TRBV24-1
size: -
J: TRBJ2-7

DNA: TGTGCCAGTAGTATCTCCCTATCAGGCACCGGGGAGCTGTTTTTT
CDR3: CASSISLSGTGELFF
D: -
V: TRBV19
size: -
J: TRBJ2-2

DNA: TGTGCCAGCAGCTATAGGACAGACTCTGGAAACACCATATATTTT
CDR3: CASSYRTDSGNTIYF
D: -
V: TRBV9
size: -
J: TRBJ1-3

DNA: TGTGCCAGCAGCCAAGAGGACAGCCCAGGCTCCTACGAGCAGTACTTC
CDR3: CASSQEDSPGSYEQYF
D: -
V: TRBV3-1/TRBV3-2
size: -
J: TRBJ2-7

DNA: TGTGCCAGCTCCCGGGGGGGCAATCTTGAAGCTTTCTTT
CDR3: CASSRGGNLEAFF
D: -
V: TRBV18
size: -
J: TRBJ1-1

DNA: TGTGCCAGCAGCGTGGGGTACCGGGACAGGAGAAATTCACCCCTCCACTTT
CDR3: CASSVGYRDRRNSPLHF
D: TRBD1
V: TRBV5-6
size: -
J: TRBJ1-6

DNA: TGTGCCAGCAGCTTAGGGGACAGTCAAAGTTCACCCCTCCACTTT
CDR3: CASSLGDSQSSPLHF
D: TRBD1
V: TRBV7-2
size: -
J: TRBJ1-6

DNA: TGTGCCAGCAGATCTCGGTCGGGAGGGCGGGAGACCCAGTACTTC
CDR3: CASRSRSGGRETQYF
D: TRBD2
V: TRBV2
size: -
J: TRBJ2-5

DNA: TGTGCCAGCAGTTACCGGGGGGCTTCTGGAAACACCATATATTTT
CDR3: CASSYRGASGNTIYF
D: -
V: TRBV6-6
size: once
J: TRBJ1-3

DNA: TGTGCCAGCTCACCACTAGCAGCTCAGTACAATGAGCAGTTCTTC
CDR3: CASSPLAAQYNEQFF
D: -
V: TRBV18
size: -
J: TRBJ2-1

DNA: TGTGCCACCAGCAGATCCTGGGACAGGGACGGCTACACCTTC
CDR3: CATSRSWDRDGYTF
D: TRBD1
V: TRBV15
size: -
J: TRBJ1-2

DNA: TGTGCCAGCAGGCTCGGGAAGGTGGACTCTGAAGCTTTCTTT
CDR3: CASRLGKVDSEAFF
D: -
V: TRBV6-5
size: -
J: TRBJ1-1

DNA: TGTGCTAGTGCCCGGGGGGCAGGGTGGACCCAGTACTTC
CDR3: CASARGAGWTQYF
D: -
V: TRBV12-5
size: -
J: TRBJ2-5

DNA: TGTGCCAGCCGGGTGGTATCCCCCTCAGATCGCCAAGAGACCCAGTACTTC
CDR3: CASRVVSPSDRQETQYF
D: -
V: TRBV5-5
size: -
J: TRBJ2-5

DNA: TGCGCCAGCAGCCGAGCCGGGGGAGAGGACATTCAGTACTTC
CDR3: CASSRAGGEDIQYF
D: -
V: TRBV5-1
size: -
J: TRBJ2-4

DNA: TGTGCCATCAGTGAGTCGAGGGACATCCCTAGCAATCAGCCCCAGCATTTT
CDR3: CAISESRDIPSNQPQHF
D: -
V: TRBV10-3
size: -
J: TRBJ1-5

DNA: TGTGCCACCAGTAGTATGACTCCGAGCTCCTACAATGAGCAGTTCTTC
CDR3: CATSSMTPSSYNEQFF
D: -
V: TRBV24-1
size: -
J: TRBJ2-1

DNA: TGTGCCAGCAGCTTGGCCGGGTTCCACGAGCAGTACTTC
CDR3: CASSLAGFHEQYF
D: -
V: TRBV5-8
size: once
J: TRBJ2-7

DNA: TGTGCCAGCAGCTTACACCTCCCCGGTAACACTGAAGCTTTCTTT
CDR3: CASSLHLPGNTEAFF
D: -
V: TRBV7-2
size: -
J: TRBJ1-1

DNA: TGTGCCAGCAGCCAAGACGACAGGGGCAGGAATGGCTACACCTTC
CDR3: CASSQDDRGRNGYTF
D: TRBD1
V: TRBV3-1/TRBV3-2
size: -
J: TRBJ1-2

DNA: TGTGCCAGCAGCTATCTTGGGGGGAACCAAGAGACCCAGTACTTC
CDR3: CASSYLGGNQETQYF
D: -
V: TRBV7-2
size: -
J: TRBJ2-5

DNA: TGCGCCAGCAGCTTGGGAGACAGGGGGGGACCAAACAATGAGCAGTTCTTC
CDR3: CASSLGDRGGPNNEQFF
D: TRBD1
V: TRBV5-1
size: -
J: TRBJ2-1

DNA: TGTGCCAGCTCACCAGATAGGCGGGCTGAAGCTTTCTTT
CDR3: CASSPDRRAEAFF
D: -
V: TRBV18
size: -
J: TRBJ1-1

DNA: TGTGCCAGCATCCAAAGGGGGGGGACAGGGGATGAAGTATCCGGAAACACCATATATTTT
CDR3: CASIQRGGTGDEVSGNTIYF
D: TRBD1
V: TRBV9
size: -
J: TRBJ1-3

DNA: TGTGCCAGCAGCTTCCTCCGGGTGATGAACACTGAAGCTTTCTTT
CDR3: CASSFLRVMNTEAFF
D: -
V: TRBV11-2
size: -
J: TRBJ1-1

DNA: TGTGCTAGTGGTCCCTGGACAGGGGCTTTCAGGGAGCTGTTTTTT
CDR3: CASGPWTGAFRELFF
D: TRBD1
V: TRBV12-5
size: -
J: TRBJ2-2

DNA: TGTGCCAGCAGTTTATACCCACCGGGACAGGGCCGGGAAAAACTGTTTTTT
CDR3: CASSLYPPGQGREKLFF
D: TRBD1
V: TRBV27
size: -
J: TRBJ1-4

DNA: TGTGCCAGCAGTTACTCGAGGGCGGGGTGGGCTGAAGCTTTCTTT
CDR3: CASSYSRAGWAEAFF
D: -
V: TRBV6-5
size: -
J: TRBJ1-1

DNA: TGTGCCAGCAGAGGTGACACTAACTATGGCTACACCTTC
CDR3: CASRGDTNYGYTF
D: -
V: TRBV12-3/TRBV12-4
size: few
J: TRBJ1-2

DNA: TGTGCCAGCAGCTTGAACCCGGGACAGGGGTCCACTGAAGCTTTCTTT
CDR3: CASSLNPGQGSTEAFF
D: TRBD1
V: TRBV7-2
size: -
J: TRBJ1-1

DNA: TGTGCCAGCATGGGCGACCCGAACACTGAAGCTTTCTTT
CDR3: CASMGDPNTEAFF
D: -
V: TRBV6-5
size: -
J: TRBJ1-1

DNA: TGCGCCAGCAGCTTTATGGAGATTGATACGCAGTATTTT
CDR3: CASSFMEIDTQYF
D: -
V: TRBV5-1
size: -
J: TRBJ2-3

DNA: TGTGCCAGCTCATCTGAGTACGACAGGAACAATGAGCAGTTCTTC
CDR3: CASSSEYDRNNEQFF
D: -
V: TRBV18
size: -
J: TRBJ2-1

DNA: TGTGCCAGCAGCTTAGGGGAGAACTCACCCCTCCACTTT
CDR3: CASSLGENSPLHF
D: -
V: TRBV7-9
size: -
J: TRBJ1-6

DNA: TGTGCCTGGGGGACAGGGAACACCGGGGAGCTGTTTTTT
CDR3: CAWGTGNTGELFF
D: TRBD1
V: TRBV30
size: -
J: TRBJ2-2

DNA: TGTGCCAGCAGTCCCGGGACAGGGGTAGGCTCTGGAAACACCATATATTTT
CDR3: CASSPGTGVGSGNTIYF
D: TRBD1
V: TRBV27
size: -
J: TRBJ1-3